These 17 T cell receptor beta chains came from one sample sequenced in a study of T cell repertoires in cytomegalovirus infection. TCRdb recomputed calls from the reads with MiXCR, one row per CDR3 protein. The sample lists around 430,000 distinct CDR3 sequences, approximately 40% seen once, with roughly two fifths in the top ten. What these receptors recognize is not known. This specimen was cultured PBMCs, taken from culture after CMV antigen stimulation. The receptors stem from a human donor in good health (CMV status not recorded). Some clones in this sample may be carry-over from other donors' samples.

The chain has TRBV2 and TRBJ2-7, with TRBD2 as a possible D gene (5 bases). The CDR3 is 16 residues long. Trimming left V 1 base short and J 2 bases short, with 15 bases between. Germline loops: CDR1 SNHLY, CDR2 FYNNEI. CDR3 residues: CASSEDGSGSPYEQYF. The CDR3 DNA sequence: TGTGCCAGCAGTGAAGATGGGTCGGGATCTCCCTACGAGCAGTACTTC.

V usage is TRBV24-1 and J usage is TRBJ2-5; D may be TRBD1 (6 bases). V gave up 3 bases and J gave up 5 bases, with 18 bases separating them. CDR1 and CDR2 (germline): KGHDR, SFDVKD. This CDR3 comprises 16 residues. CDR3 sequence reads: CATSDSRTDRGETQYF. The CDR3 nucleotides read TGTGCCACCAGTGATAGCCGGACAGACCGTGGGGAGACCCAGTACTTC.

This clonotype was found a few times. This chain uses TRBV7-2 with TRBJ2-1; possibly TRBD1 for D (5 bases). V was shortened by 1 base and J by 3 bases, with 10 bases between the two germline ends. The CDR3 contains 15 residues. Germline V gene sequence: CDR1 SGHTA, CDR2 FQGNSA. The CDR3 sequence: CASSLGTPNYNEQFF. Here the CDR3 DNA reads TGTGCCAGCAGCTTAGGGACACCAAACTACAATGAGCAGTTCTTC.

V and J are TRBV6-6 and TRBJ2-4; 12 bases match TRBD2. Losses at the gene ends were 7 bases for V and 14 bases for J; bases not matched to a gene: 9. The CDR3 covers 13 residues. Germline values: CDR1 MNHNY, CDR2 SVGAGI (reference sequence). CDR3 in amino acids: CASNPSGGAEEYF. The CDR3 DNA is TGTGCCAGCAACCCTAGCGGGGGGGCAGAGGAGTACTTC.

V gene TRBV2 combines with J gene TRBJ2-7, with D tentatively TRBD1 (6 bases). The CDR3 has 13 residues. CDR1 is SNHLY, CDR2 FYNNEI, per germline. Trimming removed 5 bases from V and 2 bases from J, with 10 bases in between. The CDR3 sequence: CASSWTEAYEQYF. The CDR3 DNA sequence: TGTGCCAGCAGTTGGACAGAAGCCTACGAGCAGTACTTC.

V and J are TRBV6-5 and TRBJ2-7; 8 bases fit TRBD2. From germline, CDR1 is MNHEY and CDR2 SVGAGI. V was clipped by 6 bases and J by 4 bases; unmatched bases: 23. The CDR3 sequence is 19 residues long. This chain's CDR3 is CASRFRVLVKLAVYYEQYF. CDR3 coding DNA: TGTGCCAGCAGATTCAGGGTCCTTGTTAAACTAGCGGTTTATTACGAGCAGTACTTC.

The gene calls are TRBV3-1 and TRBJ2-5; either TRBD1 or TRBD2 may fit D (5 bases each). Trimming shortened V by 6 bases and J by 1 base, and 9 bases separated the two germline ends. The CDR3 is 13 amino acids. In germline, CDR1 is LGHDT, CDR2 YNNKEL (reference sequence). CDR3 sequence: CASSHGTQETQYF. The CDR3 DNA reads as TGTGCCAGCAGTCACGGGACCCAAGAGACCCAGTACTTC.

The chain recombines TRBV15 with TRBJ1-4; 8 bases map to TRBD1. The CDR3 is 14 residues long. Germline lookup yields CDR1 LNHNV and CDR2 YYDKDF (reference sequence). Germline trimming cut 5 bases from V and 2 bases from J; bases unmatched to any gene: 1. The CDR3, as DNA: TGTGCCACCAGCGGACAGGGCACTAATGAAAAACTGTTTTTT. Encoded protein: CATSGQGTNEKLFF.

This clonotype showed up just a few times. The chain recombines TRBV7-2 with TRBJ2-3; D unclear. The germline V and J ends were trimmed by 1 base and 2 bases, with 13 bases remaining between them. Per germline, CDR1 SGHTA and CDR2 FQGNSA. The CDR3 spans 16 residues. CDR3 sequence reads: CASSLDGGFVTDTQYF. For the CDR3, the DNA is TGTGCCAGCAGCTTAGACGGCGGTTTTGTCACAGATACGCAGTATTTT.

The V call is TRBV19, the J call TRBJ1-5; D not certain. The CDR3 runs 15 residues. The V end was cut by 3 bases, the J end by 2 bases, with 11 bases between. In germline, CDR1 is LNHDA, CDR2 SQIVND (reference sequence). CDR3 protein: CASSMAGWGNQPQHF. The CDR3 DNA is TGTGCCAGTAGTATGGCGGGTTGGGGCAATCAGCCCCAGCATTTT.

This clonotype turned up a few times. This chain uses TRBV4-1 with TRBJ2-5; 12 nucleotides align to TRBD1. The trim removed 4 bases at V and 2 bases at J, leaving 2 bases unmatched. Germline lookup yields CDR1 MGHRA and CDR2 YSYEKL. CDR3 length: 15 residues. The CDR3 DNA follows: TGCGCCAGCAGCCGGGACAGGGGGCATCAAGAGACCCAGTACTTC. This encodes CASSRDRGHQETQYF.

The CDR3 region has the DNA TGTGCCTGGAGAGCGAAGGTTCCCAGGGAAGAAAAACTGTTTTTT. Translated, it gives CAWRAKVPREEKLFF. This chain connects TRBV30 to TRBJ1-4; perhaps TRBD1 as D (5 bases). From germline, CDR1 is GTSNPN and CDR2 SVGIG (reference sequence). V lost 3 bases and J lost 8, with 19 bases in between. The CDR3 runs 15 residues.

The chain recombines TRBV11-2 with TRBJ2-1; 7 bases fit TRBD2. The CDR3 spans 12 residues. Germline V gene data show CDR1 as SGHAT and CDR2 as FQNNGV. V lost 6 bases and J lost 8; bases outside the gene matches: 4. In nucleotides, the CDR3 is TGTGCCAGCAGATATACTAGCGATGAGCAGTTCTTC. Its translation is CASRYTSDEQFF.

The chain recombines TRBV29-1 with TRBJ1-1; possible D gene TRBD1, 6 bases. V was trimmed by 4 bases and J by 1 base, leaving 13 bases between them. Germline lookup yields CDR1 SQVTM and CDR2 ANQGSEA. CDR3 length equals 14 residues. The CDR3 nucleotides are TGCAGCGTTGCTCTCCGGGGGCGGAACACTGAAGCTTTCTTT. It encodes CSVALRGRNTEAFF.

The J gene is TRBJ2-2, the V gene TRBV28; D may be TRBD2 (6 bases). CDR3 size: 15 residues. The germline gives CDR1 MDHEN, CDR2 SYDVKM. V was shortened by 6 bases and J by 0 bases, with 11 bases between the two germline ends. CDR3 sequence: CASRWGVANTGELFF. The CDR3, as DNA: TGTGCCAGCAGGTGGGGGGTGGCGAACACCGGGGAGCTGTTTTTT.

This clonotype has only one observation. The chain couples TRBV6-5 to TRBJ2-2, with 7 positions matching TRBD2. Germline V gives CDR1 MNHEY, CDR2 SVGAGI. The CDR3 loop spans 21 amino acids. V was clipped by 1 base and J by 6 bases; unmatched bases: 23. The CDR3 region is CASSYYGPPSKREGRSGELFF. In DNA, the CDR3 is TGTGCCAGCAGTTACTACGGACCACCGTCCAAGAGGGAGGGCCGGTCCGGGGAGCTGTTTTTT.

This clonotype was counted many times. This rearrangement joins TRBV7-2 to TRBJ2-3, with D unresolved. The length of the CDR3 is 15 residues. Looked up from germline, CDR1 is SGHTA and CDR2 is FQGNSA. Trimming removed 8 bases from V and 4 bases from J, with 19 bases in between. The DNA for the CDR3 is TGTGCCAGCGTATCCCAGCCGGGTTGGGCAGATACGCAGTATTTT. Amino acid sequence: CASVSQPGWADTQYF.